This T cell receptor (beta chain) was sequenced during a study of T-cell memory formation after mild COVID-19. Background on the study: TCR clusters mostly belonged to single donors. Study observations and caveats: The study found balanced CD4/CD8 in clones contracting day 15 to 85 and a CD4+ lean in later expanders. The pre-infection memory compartment contained some responding clones, suggesting cross-reactive memory joined.

It was 5'RACE with constant-segment primers that produced the TCR alpha and TCR beta cDNA libraries, which carried sample barcodes and UMIs. TCRdb redid the calling of the 5' RACE reads with MiXCR, one entry per CDR3 protein. Of approximately 180,000 distinct CDR3 sequences listed, approximately 16% are singletons. Deletions cut 5 bases from V and 0 bases from J, with 11 bases between. The germline gives CDR1 SQVTM, CDR2 ANQGSEA. This CDR3 comprises 14 residues. Points on this clonotype: Its target is unknown.

Sequencing was performed on PBMCs or a T cell subset sorted from them (not recorded which). The receptor was derived from an adult woman who had mild COVID-19 (a few samples of this study predate the infection). Cell type and time point are not known. The chain joins TRBV29-1 to TRBJ2-4, with no clear D. The CDR3 region is CSVRTHQAKNIQYF. CDR3 in DNA: TGCAGCGTTAGGACCCATCAAGCCAAAAACATTCAGTACTTC.